This T cell receptor (beta chain) was recovered during a study of blood T cell repertoires in COVID-19. About the study: PBMCs, B-cell-depleted T cells, or T cells were the source of the cDNA or gDNA that made up the material.

The table came from immunoSEQ multiplex PCR; TCRdb's copy has only in-frame clones and leaves some out. Of approximately 440,000 clones listed, 90% are singletons. Per the germline V gene, CDR1 is GTSNPN and CDR2 is SVGIG (reference sequence). V lost 7 bases to trimming and J lost 1 base; unmatched junction nucleotides: 10. This CDR3 contains 16 residues. The sequenced sample was PBMCs or T cells enriched from blood (not recorded which). The sequence was obtained from a man aged 18-30 years who had recovered from COVID-19. This rearrangement joins TRBV30 to TRBJ2-1; 10 bases fit TRBD1. Written as DNA, the CDR3 is TGTGCCTCGAGGGACAGGGGTCTTCGTTCCTACAATGAGCAGTTCTTC. As protein: CASRDRGLRSYNEQFF.